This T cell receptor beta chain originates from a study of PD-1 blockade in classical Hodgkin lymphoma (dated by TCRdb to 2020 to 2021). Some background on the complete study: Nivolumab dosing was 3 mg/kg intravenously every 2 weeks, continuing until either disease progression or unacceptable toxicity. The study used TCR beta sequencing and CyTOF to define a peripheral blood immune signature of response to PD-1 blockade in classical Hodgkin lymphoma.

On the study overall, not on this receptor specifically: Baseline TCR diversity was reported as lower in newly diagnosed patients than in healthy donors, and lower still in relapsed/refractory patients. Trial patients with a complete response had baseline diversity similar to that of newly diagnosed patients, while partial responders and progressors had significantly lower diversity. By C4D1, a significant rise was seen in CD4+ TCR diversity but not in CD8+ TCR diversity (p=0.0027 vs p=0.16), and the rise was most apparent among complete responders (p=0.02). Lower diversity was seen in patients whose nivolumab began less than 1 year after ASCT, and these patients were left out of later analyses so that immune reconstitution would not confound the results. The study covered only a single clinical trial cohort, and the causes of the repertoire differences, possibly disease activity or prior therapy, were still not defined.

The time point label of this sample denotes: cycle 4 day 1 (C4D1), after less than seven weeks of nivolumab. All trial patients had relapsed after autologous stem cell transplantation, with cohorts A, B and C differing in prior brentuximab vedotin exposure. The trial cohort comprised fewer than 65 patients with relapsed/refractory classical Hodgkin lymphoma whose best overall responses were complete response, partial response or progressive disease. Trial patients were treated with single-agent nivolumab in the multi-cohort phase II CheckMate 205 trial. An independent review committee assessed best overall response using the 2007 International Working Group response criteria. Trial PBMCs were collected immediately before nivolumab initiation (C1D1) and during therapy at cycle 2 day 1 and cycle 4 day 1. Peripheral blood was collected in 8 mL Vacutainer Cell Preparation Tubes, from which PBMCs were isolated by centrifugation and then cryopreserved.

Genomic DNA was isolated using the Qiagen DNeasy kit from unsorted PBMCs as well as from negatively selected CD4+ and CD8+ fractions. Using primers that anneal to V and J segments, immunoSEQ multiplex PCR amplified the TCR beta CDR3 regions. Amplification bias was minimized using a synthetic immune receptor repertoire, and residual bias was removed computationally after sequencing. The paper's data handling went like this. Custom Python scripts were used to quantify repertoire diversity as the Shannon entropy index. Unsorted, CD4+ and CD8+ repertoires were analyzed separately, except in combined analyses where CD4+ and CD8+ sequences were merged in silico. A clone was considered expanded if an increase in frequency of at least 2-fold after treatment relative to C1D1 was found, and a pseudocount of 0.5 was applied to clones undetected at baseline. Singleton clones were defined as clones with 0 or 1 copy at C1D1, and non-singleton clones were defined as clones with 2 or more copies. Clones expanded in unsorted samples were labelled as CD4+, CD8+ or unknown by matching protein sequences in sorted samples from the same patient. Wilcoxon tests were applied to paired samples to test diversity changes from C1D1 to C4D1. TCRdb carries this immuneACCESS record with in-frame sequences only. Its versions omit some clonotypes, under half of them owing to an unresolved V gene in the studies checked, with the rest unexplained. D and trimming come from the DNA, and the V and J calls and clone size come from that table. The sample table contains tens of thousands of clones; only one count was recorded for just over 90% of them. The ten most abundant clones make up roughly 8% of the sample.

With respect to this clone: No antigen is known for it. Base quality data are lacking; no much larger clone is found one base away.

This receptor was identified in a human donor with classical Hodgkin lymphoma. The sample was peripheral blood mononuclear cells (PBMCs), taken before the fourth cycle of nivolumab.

The CDR3 region: CASSRSSGSYEQYF. In nucleotide form, the sequence is TGTGCCAGCAGCCGGTCTAGCGGCTCCTACGAGCAGTACTTC. The chain is assembled from TRBV7-6 and TRBJ2-7; 7 bases in between match TRBD2. According to the germline V gene, CDR1 reads SGHVS and CDR2 reads FNYEAQ. The CDR3 covers 14 residues, taking in both the cysteine and the phenylalanine. The entry retains the CDR3 DNA only, 42 bases that are in frame from base 1. Here V drops 5 bases and J drops 0 bases, and the junction holds 4 bases not matched to any gene.